Below, 20 T cell receptor beta chains from the same sample are listed, as sequenced in a study of molecular identifiers for immune sequencing clone quantification. In TCRdb, the PCR reads were re-called with MiXCR into one record per CDR3 protein. The sample contains some 650,000 distinct CDR3 sequences, just under 20% of which appear only once. Sequencing was done on a sample of naive CD8+ T cells from blood, with Jurkat cell RNA spiked in. Subset specified: FACS-sorted CD8+CD4-CCR7+CD45RA+ naive T cells. The receptor set was obtained from a human donor in good health. Some libraries in this study had Jurkat cell RNA spiked in.

This clonotype came up a few times. The rearrangement joins TRBV5-6 to TRBJ2-2; D gene uncertain. The V gene lost 4 bases and the J gene lost 8 bases, with 9 bases spanning the gap. The CDR3 spans 12 residues. Germline V CDR1 and CDR2: SGHDT, YYEEEE. CDR3: CASSLWIGELFF. The CDR3 DNA sequence: TGTGCCAGCAGCCTGTGGATAGGGGAGCTGTTTTTT.

As to this clonotype: With a much larger clone just one base away, this may be a read error. The chain joins TRBV5-3 to TRBJ2-2; perhaps TRBD1 as D (6 bases). TRBV5-3 is noted as an ORF with a role that remains uncertain. The CDR3 length is 17 residues. The CDR3 DNA reads TGTGCCAGCAGCTCTCCATCGCAGGGGACCGAGACCGGGGAGCTGTTTTTT. This encodes CASSSPSQGTETGELFF.

This clonotype was detected ten times or more. The gene calls are TRBV27 and TRBJ2-7, with 7 nucleotides matching TRBD2. Germline CDR1 is MNHEY and CDR2 is SMNVEV (reference sequence). CDR3 length equals 13 residues. V lost 6 bases to trimming and J lost 2 bases; unmatched junction nucleotides: 4. CDR3 region: CASSLGLTYEQYF. The CDR3, as DNA: TGTGCCAGCAGCTTGGGACTAACCTACGAGCAGTACTTC.

There are many counts of this clonotype. The V gene is TRBV20-1, the J gene TRBJ2-7; weak D call: TRBD2 (5 bases). CDR1 is DFQATT and CDR2 is SNEGSKA in the germline V gene (reference sequence). The V end was cut by 5 bases, the J end by 5 bases, with 19 bases between. This CDR3 contains 14 residues. The CDR3 sequence: CSALHRDSLDEQYF. CDR3 DNA sequence: TGCAGTGCTCTCCATCGGGATTCCCTTGACGAGCAGTACTTC.

Written as DNA, the CDR3 is TGTGCCAGCAGCTCATCAGGGTCCGGGGAGACCCAGTACTTC. It specifies CASSSSGSGETQYF. The rearrangement joins TRBV5-5 to TRBJ2-5; a possible D gene is TRBD1 (5 bases). Trimming removed 3 bases from V and 5 bases from J, with 14 bases in between. Germline V CDR1 and CDR2: SGHKS, YYEKEE (reference sequence). This CDR3 region has 14 residues.

The chain uses TRBV7-9 and TRBJ2-1, with a tentative D call TRBD2 (5 bases). The germline gives CDR1 SEHNR, CDR2 FQNEAQ (reference sequence). Trimming removed 3 bases at V and 8 bases at J, with 11 bases between. The CDR3 is 13 residues long. CDR3 sequence (DNA): TGTGCCAGCAGCTTCACTCTCGGGGATGAGCAGTTCTTC. It translates to CASSFTLGDEQFF.

Concerning this clonotype itself: This may stem from a read error, because a much larger clone lies one nucleotide away. The chain employs TRBV7-2 and TRBJ2-1; TRBD2 matches at 8 bases. CDR3 length: 14 amino acids. The junction had 8 bases not matched to a gene; V was cut back by 4 bases and J by 9 bases. Per germline, CDR1 SGHTA and CDR2 FQGNSA. The CDR3 loop is CASSSGLGNTEQFF. CDR3 nucleotides: TGTGCCAGCAGCTCGGGACTAGGTAATACTGAGCAGTTCTTC.

For this clonotype: This sequence may be a read error, since a much larger clone differs from it by one base. V gene TRBV18 combines with J gene TRBJ2-5; unclear D gene. V lost 2 bases and J 1 base, leaving 8 bases between the germline ends. The CDR3 totals 14 residues. Per the germline V gene, CDR1 is KGHSH and CDR2 is LQKENI. The CDR3 nucleotides read TGTGCCAGCTCACCAAGTGGCTGCCAAGAGACCCAGTACTTC. Translating it yields CASSPSGCQETQYF.

This clonotype has more than one count but fewer than ten. The chain uses TRBV20-1 and TRBJ2-1, with 7 nucleotides matching TRBD2. Per germline, CDR1 DFQATT and CDR2 SNEGSKA (reference sequence). V shed 0 bases, J shed 8 bases, and the junction held 16 bases outside the gene matches. The CDR3 loop spans 17 amino acids. This CDR3 reads CSAREELANSIVDEQFF. Here the CDR3 DNA reads TGCAGTGCTAGAGAAGAACTAGCGAACTCAATAGTGGATGAGCAGTTCTTC.

This clonotype was counted only a few times. The J gene is TRBJ2-1, the V gene TRBV4-1; 9 positions agree with TRBD1. The germline V gene encodes CDR1 MGHRA and CDR2 YSYEKL. The J segment lost 15 bases and the V segment lost 0 bases, leaving 9 bases of the junction unmatched. This CDR3 is 14 amino acids long. CDR3 residues: CASSQDPGQGFVFF. The CDR3 DNA follows: TGCGCCAGCAGCCAAGATCCAGGACAGGGGTTCGTGTTCTTC.

The CDR3 coding sequence is TGTGCCAGCAGCAGGGATTGGGGGGGGAGCTCCTACGAGCAGTACTTC. Translation: CASSRDWGGSSYEQYF. The rearrangement links TRBV5-4 to TRBJ2-7, with 7 bases identical to TRBD2. With V trimmed by 4 bases and J by 0 bases, 10 bases remained unmatched. Per germline, CDR1 SGHNT and CDR2 YYREEE (reference sequence). The CDR3 is made up of 16 amino acids.

This chain joins TRBV20-1 and TRBJ2-7; D call uncertain. Germline loops: CDR1 DFQATT, CDR2 SNEGSKA (reference sequence). The V and J ends lost 8 bases and 5 bases respectively, with 13 bases between them. CDR3 length equals 11 residues. The CDR3 region has the DNA TGCAGTTGCCCTTATTTCGACGAGCAGTACTTC. This encodes CSCPYFDEQYF.

There are a few counts of this clonotype. The CDR3 reads CASSLRSRESMNTEAFF. The DNA for the CDR3 is TGTGCCAGCAGCTTAAGGAGCCGGGAATCCATGAACACTGAAGCTTTCTTT. J is TRBJ1-1 and V is TRBV7-8; D is unresolved. Germline V gene lookup returns CDR1 SGHVS and CDR2 FQNEAQ. This CDR3 spans 17 amino acids. The V end lost 2 bases, the J end lost 0 bases, and 16 bases lay between the germline ends. Drawing the rest from reference TRBV7-8 and TRBJ1-1, the complete variable domain is GAGVSQSPRYKVAKRGQDVALRCDPISGHVSLFWYQQALGQGPEFLTYFQNEAQLDKSGLPSDRFFAERPEGSVSTLKIQRTQQEDSAVYLCASSLRSRESMNTEAFFGQGTRLTVV.

This clonotype was recorded many times. V and J are TRBV2 and TRBJ2-7; TRBD1 or TRBD2 may be the D gene (5 bases each). The CDR3 is 12 residues long. The germline V and J ends were trimmed by 8 bases and 5 bases, with 13 bases remaining between them. Germline V CDR1 and CDR2: SNHLY, FYNNEI. CDR3 nucleotides: TGTGCCAGCCGGGGTAGGGGCAACGAGCAGTACTTC. Amino acid sequence: CASRGRGNEQYF.

As for this clonotype: This CDR3 fails to terminate in the conserved phenylalanine or tryptophan, so it likely reflects a read error. V is TRBV19 and J is TRBJ2-7; 11 nucleotides align to TRBD1. CDR3 length equals 15 residues. Looked up from germline, CDR1 is LNHDA and CDR2 is SQIVND (reference sequence). J lost 5 bases, V lost 4 bases, and 7 bases had no gene match. CDR3 amino acids: CASSTPGQGVDEQYL. The CDR3 nucleotides read TGTGCCAGTAGTACACCGGGACAGGGGGTGGACGAGCAGTACCTC.

The table lists this clonotype with many counts. The gene calls are TRBV9 and TRBJ2-5; D may be TRBD2 (5 bases). The CDR3 runs to 14 residues. Trimming removed 0 bases from V and 1 base from J, with 7 bases in between. Germline V gives CDR1 SGDLS, CDR2 YYNGEE. The CDR3 coding sequence is TGTGCCAGCAGCGTAGGCGGGCGCCAAGAGACCCAGTACTTC. It yields the protein CASSVGGRQETQYF.

The sample holds a few counts of this clonotype. The genes are TRBV9 and TRBJ2-5, with D hard to call. The germline V and J ends were trimmed by 2 bases and 10 bases, with 12 bases remaining between them. This CDR3 has 12 amino acids. Germline CDR1 reads SGDLS; CDR2 reads YYNGEE. The DNA for the CDR3 is TGTGCCAGCAGCGTCGACGGAGACCTCCAGTACTTC. Translating gives CASSVDGDLQYF.

Only a few counts were recorded for this clonotype. The rearrangement links TRBV19 to TRBJ1-5; 8 bases line up with TRBD1. The germline CDR1 and CDR2 sequences are LNHDA and SQIVND (reference sequence). V was clipped by 7 bases and J by 5 bases; unmatched bases: 13. The CDR3 totals 16 residues. This CDR3 reads CASTRGLGLADQPQHF. In DNA form, the CDR3 reads TGTGCCAGTACCAGGGGGCTGGGACTAGCTGATCAGCCCCAGCATTTT.

This clonotype was counted ten times or more. The chain joins TRBV13 to TRBJ1-2, with a weak D call TRBD1 (6 bases). Germline lookup yields CDR1 PRHDT and CDR2 FYEKMQ (reference sequence). V lost 5 bases to trimming and J lost 6 bases, with 16 bases between them. CDR3 size: 14 residues. CDR3: CASSPTTQGNGYTF. The CDR3 DNA sequence: TGTGCCAGCAGCCCAACAACACAGGGCAATGGCTACACCTTC.

The chain employs TRBV6-5 and TRBJ1-1; 8 nucleotides line up with TRBD1. The CDR3 sequence is 15 residues long. Germline lookup yields CDR1 MNHEY and CDR2 SVGAGI. Trimming removed 6 bases from V and 4 bases from J; junction bases left unmatched: 10. In nucleotides, the CDR3 is TGTGCCAGCAGGCGCGCAGGGGGCGACCTCACTGAAGCTTTCTTT. This sequence encodes CASRRAGGDLTEAFF.